One and the same sample provided the 18 T cell receptor beta chains below, sequenced in a study of monozygotic twins with inflammatory bowel disease. TCRdb reprocessed the 5' RACE reads and keeps a single row for each CDR3 protein, giving no DNA. The table counts 350,000 to 500,000 distinct CDR3 sequences; around 2.4% lies in the top ten. The material sequenced was blood. These TCRs come from a human donor with ulcerative colitis or Crohn's disease, or a healthy co-twin of an affected twin (not recorded which).

The V and J genes are TRBV5-6 and TRBJ2-1; TCRdb indicates TRBD2, and absent DNA this call remains unverified. This CDR3 comprises 15 residues. Germline V gives CDR1 SGHDT, CDR2 YYEEEE. CDR3 sequence reads: CASSLLDSTYNEQFF. Drawing the rest from reference TRBV5-6 and TRBJ2-1, the complete variable domain is DAGVTQSPTHLIKTRGQQVTLRCSPKSGHDTVSWYQQALGQGPQFIFQYYEEEERQRGNFPDRFSGHQFPNYSSELNVNALLLGDSALYLCASSLLDSTYNEQFFGPGTRLTVL.

This chain's CDR3 is CASSLDYRGTSEAFF. The chain employs TRBV7-2 and TRBJ1-1; TCRdb returns TRBD1, unconfirmable since there is no DNA. The CDR3 length is 15 residues. From germline, CDR1 is SGHTA and CDR2 FQGNSA.

The chain couples TRBV5-5 to TRBJ1-6; without DNA, the TCRdb call of TRBD1 cannot be checked. Germline CDR1 reads SGHKS; CDR2 reads YYEKEE (reference sequence). This CDR3 has 15 residues. The CDR3 is CASSFMDSLNSPLHF.

The chain uses TRBV5-1 and TRBJ2-2; TCRdb calls TRBD1, which cannot be checked without DNA. The CDR3 consists of 15 residues. Looked up from germline, CDR1 is SGHRS and CDR2 is YFSETQ. CDR3 region: CASSFRGRITGELFF.

The chain employs TRBV20-1 and TRBJ1-2; lacking DNA, the TRBD1 call made by TCRdb goes unchecked. The CDR3 is 12 amino acids. CDR1 is DFQATT, CDR2 SNEGSKA, per germline (reference sequence). The CDR3: CSANPGDYGYTF.

The chain uses TRBV5-1 and TRBJ2-5; TCRdb designates TRBD2, a call that cannot be tested without DNA. CDR3 length: 15 residues. The germline V gene encodes CDR1 SGHRS and CDR2 YFSETQ. The CDR3 sequence: CASSFRGPGGETQYF.

The chain couples TRBV20-1 to TRBJ2-7; TCRdb indicates TRBD1, and absent DNA this call remains unverified. This CDR3 contains 13 residues. Germline V gene data show CDR1 as DFQATT and CDR2 as SNEGSKA (reference sequence). The CDR3 reads CSATAPDSNEQYF.

J is TRBJ1-5 and V is TRBV27; the TRBD1 assignment by TCRdb is unverifiable without DNA. CDR1 MNHEY and CDR2 SMNVEV come from the germline V gene (reference sequence). This CDR3 has 16 residues. The CDR3 reads CASSPTGGFGFQPQHF.

The chain joins TRBV3-1 to TRBJ2-5; as DNA is missing, the TRBD2 call by TCRdb cannot be tested. Germline CDR1 and CDR2: LGHDT and YNNKEL (reference sequence). The CDR3 is made up of 19 amino acids. The CDR3 sequence is CASSQGAGLAGGYQETQYF.

J is TRBJ2-3 and V is TRBV7-3; TCRdb proposes TRBD1, but this gene call is untestable without DNA. The CDR3 runs to 14 residues. Germline-derived CDR1 and CDR2 are SGHTA and FQGTGA. The CDR3: CASREGGPTDTQYF.

The V and J genes are TRBV11-2 and TRBJ2-3; checking the TCRdb D call of TRBD2 is not possible without DNA. The length of the CDR3 is 20 residues. Germline loops: CDR1 SGHAT, CDR2 FQNNGV. The CDR3 protein is CASSLFQRGVLSSVTDTQYF.

The rearrangement joins TRBV12-3 or TRBV12-4 to TRBJ2-1; TCRdb lists TRBD2, though no DNA is available to test this call. This CDR3 region has 15 residues. This CDR3 reads CASSRVLRDHNEQFF.

V is TRBV18 and J is TRBJ1-5; there is no DNA to check the TCRdb D call of TRBD1. CDR1 is KGHSH, CDR2 LQKENI, per germline. The CDR3 has 14 residues. The CDR3 sequence is CASSSNSGPQPQHF. Looking up the rest from reference TRBV18 and TRBJ1-5 gives the full variable domain: NAGVMQNPRHLVRRRGQEARLRCSPMKGHSHVYWYRQLPEEGLKFMVYLQKENIIDESGMPKERFSAEFPKEGPSILRIQQVVRGDSAAYFCASSSNSGPQPQHFGDGTRLSIL.

CDR3 residues: CAWSSVGHNEQFF. This rearrangement joins TRBV30 to TRBJ2-1. This CDR3 is 13 amino acids long. Germline values: CDR1 GTSNPN, CDR2 SVGIG (reference sequence).

The chain combines TRBV6-5 with TRBJ2-3; checking the TCRdb D call of TRBD2 is not possible without DNA. Germline assignment: CDR1 MNHEY and CDR2 SVGAGI. The CDR3 totals 15 residues. CDR3 loop: CASSYGGPSTDTQYF.

The rearrangement links TRBV3-1 to TRBJ2-5; with no DNA, the TCRdb D assignment of TRBD1 cannot be verified. CDR3 length: 14 amino acids. Germline V gene lookup returns CDR1 LGHDT and CDR2 YNNKEL (reference sequence). The CDR3 is CASSHEARKETQYF.

The CDR3 spells CASSFPGVYNSPLHF. The chain is built from TRBV7-2 and TRBJ1-6; absent DNA, TCRdb's TRBD1 call cannot be checked. There are 15 residues in the CDR3. The germline gives CDR1 SGHTA, CDR2 FQGNSA.

This chain links TRBV5-4 with TRBJ2-5; TCRdb indicates TRBD2, and absent DNA this call remains unverified. The length of the CDR3 is 16 residues. CDR1 is SGHNT, CDR2 YYREEE, per germline (reference sequence). The CDR3 reads CASSLAPGLAEETQYF.